The 31 T cell receptor beta chains listed next were all sequenced from one sample in a study of blood T cell repertoires in COVID-19. Some clones are missing from TCRdb's copy, which holds only in-frame ones; the method was immunoSEQ multiplex PCR. The table has approximately 150,000 clones, around 90% seen once. Sequences were obtained from PBMCs or T cells enriched from blood (not recorded which). The receptors were gathered from a woman aged 40 to 55 who had been exposed to COVID-19.

The chain carries TRBV3-1 (or the pseudogene TRBV3-2) and TRBJ2-7; 9 positions agree with TRBD2. J was trimmed by 3 bases and V by 3 bases; bases with no gene match: 6. The CDR3 consists of 15 residues. Germline-derived CDR1 and CDR2 are LGHDT and YNNKEL (reference sequence). The CDR3 is CASSHSSGRHYEQYF. The CDR3 coding sequence is TGTGCCAGCAGCCATAGTAGCGGGAGACACTACGAGCAGTACTTC.

This CDR3 is CASSPQGGLAGVFYEQYF. The DNA of the CDR3 is TGTGCCAGCTCACCCCAAGGTGGGCTAGCGGGGGTCTTCTACGAGCAGTACTTC. The chain uses TRBV18 and TRBJ2-7; 10 bases fit TRBD2. Germline lookup yields CDR1 KGHSH and CDR2 LQKENI. CDR3 length: 18 residues. The ends lost 3 bases at V and 3 bases at J; junction bases unmatched: 14.

J is TRBJ2-7 and V is TRBV29-1, with 9 bases lining up with TRBD2. CDR1 is SQVTM and CDR2 is ANQGSEA in the germline V gene. The CDR3 is made up of 13 amino acids. With 6 bases clipped from V and 1 base from J, the junction kept 4 bases outside the gene matches. The CDR3 bases are TGCAGCGTCGGACTAGCGCTTTCCTACGAGCAGTACTTC. Translation: CSVGLALSYEQYF.

The gene calls are TRBV4-1 and TRBJ2-7; D ambiguous. Trimming removed 1 base at V and 3 bases at J, with 13 bases between. This CDR3 has 15 amino acids. Germline V gene data show CDR1 as MGHRA and CDR2 as YSYEKL. This CDR3 is CASSQGWRYLYEQYF. CDR3 DNA sequence: TGCGCCAGCAGCCAAGGGTGGCGGTACCTCTACGAGCAGTACTTC.

The chain links TRBV19 to TRBJ1-1; no firm D call. CDR1 is LNHDA and CDR2 is SQIVND in the germline V gene (reference sequence). Trimming removed 7 bases from V and 1 base from J, with 7 bases in between. This CDR3 spans 12 amino acids. The CDR3 loop reads CASTGENTEAFF. CDR3 in DNA: TGTGCCAGTACCGGAGAGAACACTGAAGCTTTCTTT. Based on the CDR3 plus reference TRBV19 and TRBJ1-1, the full variable domain is DGGITQSPKYLFRKEGQNVTLSCEQNLNHDAMYWYRQDPGQGLRLIYYSQIVNDFQKGDIAEGYSVSREKKESFPLTVTSAQKNPTAFYLCASTGENTEAFFGQGTRLTVV.

This sequence joins TRBV28 and TRBJ2-5, with TRBD2 identical over 8 bases. CDR3 length: 14 amino acids. Germline CDR1 is MDHEN and CDR2 is SYDVKM. V dropped 2 bases and J dropped 4; count of bases not matched to a gene: 3. CDR3 DNA sequence: TGTGCCAGCAGTTTACGGGGGGGGCGAGAGACCCAGTACTTC. It encodes CASSLRGGRETQYF. Filled out from reference TRBV28 and TRBJ2-5, the complete variable domain reads DVKVTQSSRYLVKRTGEKVFLECVQDMDHENMFWYRQDPGLGLRLIYFSYDVKMKEKGDIPEGYSVSREKKERFSLILESASTNQTSMYLCASSLRGGRETQYFGPGTRLLVL.

The chain has TRBV6-5 and TRBJ1-1; D is perhaps TRBD1 (5 bases). The germline V gene has CDR1 MNHEY and CDR2 SVGAGI. This CDR3 contains 15 residues. Trimming removed 6 bases at V and 1 base at J, with 15 bases between. The CDR3 bases are TGTGCCAGCAGCTCCCCAGCGGGGCCGAACACTGAAGCTTTCTTT. This translates into CASSSPAGPNTEAFF.

V and J are TRBV3-1 (or the pseudogene TRBV3-2) and TRBJ2-7, with D tentatively TRBD1 (6 bases). Trimming stripped 1 base from V and 1 base from J, with 11 bases between. The germline gives CDR1 LGHDT, CDR2 YNNKEL (reference sequence). This CDR3 contains 15 residues. As DNA, the CDR3 is TGTGCCAGCAGCCAAGGGGGGCGTGGGTCCTACGAGCAGTACTTC. Encoded protein: CASSQGGRGSYEQYF.

The CDR3 sequence: CASSSPSGQSRTSGLAKNIQYF. The DNA of the CDR3 is TGTGCCAGTAGTTCGCCCTCCGGACAGTCTCGGACTAGCGGCCTAGCCAAAAACATTCAGTACTTC. The genes are TRBV19 and TRBJ2-4; 10 bases line up with TRBD2. The junction had 22 bases not matched to a gene; V was cut back by 5 bases and J by 0 bases. The CDR3 runs 22 residues. CDR1 is LNHDA and CDR2 is SQIVND in the germline V gene (reference sequence).

The rearrangement uses TRBV7-9 and TRBJ2-1; 7 bases are shared with TRBD2. There are 15 residues in the CDR3. Germline-derived CDR1 and CDR2 are SEHNR and FQNEAQ (reference sequence). After removal of 0 bases from V and 5 bases from J, the junction contained 4 bases not matched to a gene. CDR3 region: CASSLAAGVNNEQFF. The DNA for the CDR3 is TGTGCCAGCAGCTTAGCGGCGGGAGTAAACAATGAGCAGTTCTTC. Variable domain in full (rest from reference TRBV7-9 and TRBJ2-1): DTGVSQNPRHKITKRGQNVTFRCDPISEHNRLYWYRQTLGQGPEFLTYFQNEAQLEKSRLLSDRFSAERPKGSFSTLEIQRTEQGDSAMYLCASSLAAGVNNEQFFGPGTRLTVL.

In this sample, this clone turned up once. V gene TRBV5-6 combines with J gene TRBJ2-1, with 9 bases matching TRBD1. CDR1 and CDR2 from the germline V gene are SGHDT and YYEEEE. V shed 3 bases and J 8 bases; nucleotides not matched to a gene: 6. The length of the CDR3 is 14 residues. The CDR3 DNA reads as TGTGCCAGCAGCTCCGGGACAGGGAGGGATGAGCAGTTCTTC. Amino acid sequence: CASSSGTGRDEQFF.

This clone was seen once. Here the CDR3 DNA reads TGTGCCAGCAGCTTAGATGACAGGGCGGGGGGTGAGCAGTTCTTC. It is translated as CASSLDDRAGGEQFF. V is TRBV11-3 and J is TRBJ2-1; a possible D gene is TRBD2 (8 bases). The V gene lost 0 bases and the J gene lost 9 bases, with 15 bases spanning the gap. The CDR3 sequence is 15 residues long. CDR1 and CDR2 (germline): SGHNT, YENEEA.

The genes are TRBV7-9 and TRBJ1-2; 10 nucleotides agree with TRBD1. Unmatched junction bases numbered 6, after V lost 0 bases and J lost 5 bases. The CDR3 sequence is 16 residues long. Germline CDR1 and CDR2: SEHNR and FQNEAQ (reference sequence). CDR3 coding DNA: TGTGCCAGCAGCTTAGCGCCGGGACAGGGGTCGTATGGCTACACCTTC. This encodes CASSLAPGQGSYGYTF.

CDR3 nucleotide sequence: TGTGCCAGCAGTGAAGACTCCTGGTTAGATACGCAGTATTTT. It translates to CASSEDSWLDTQYF. The chain has TRBV6-4 and TRBJ2-3; D is ambiguous. The germline gives CDR1 MRHNA, CDR2 SNTAGT. This CDR3 has 14 residues. Trimming took off 3 bases at V and 5 bases at J, with 12 bases between the two ends.

CDR3 sequence (DNA): TGTGCCAGCAGCGCCGAATTACAGGGGGGAAGGGGAAACATTCAGTACTTC. It specifies CASSAELQGGRGNIQYF. The chain uses TRBV9 and TRBJ2-4; the match to TRBD1 covers 8 bases. Trimming took 3 bases from V and 6 from J; bases not matched to a gene: 14. Germline-derived CDR1 and CDR2 are SGDLS and YYNGEE. The CDR3 has 17 amino acids.

The chain is built from TRBV2 and TRBJ2-5, with D hard to call. V shed 5 bases and J shed 5 bases, with 6 bases lying between them. The CDR3 consists of 11 residues. Germline V gives CDR1 SNHLY, CDR2 FYNNEI. As DNA, the CDR3 is TGTGCCAGCAGTACCCGGGAGACCCAGTACTTC. Its protein is CASSTRETQYF. Full variable domain (remainder filled in from reference TRBV2 and TRBJ2-5): EPEVTQTPSHQVTQMGQEVILRCVPISNHLYFYWYRQILGQKVEFLVSFYNNEISEKSEIFDDQFSVERPDGSNFTLKIRSTKLEDSAMYFCASSTRETQYFGPGTRLLVL.

The J gene is TRBJ2-3, the V gene TRBV7-6, with no clear D. The CDR3 totals 14 residues. From germline, CDR1 is SGHVS and CDR2 FNYEAQ. Trimming cost V 4 bases and J 0 bases, with 8 bases left between them. CDR3 loop: CASSWAASTDTQYF. CDR3 in DNA: TGTGCCAGCAGCTGGGCTGCTAGCACAGATACGCAGTATTTT.

V gene TRBV7-2 combines with J gene TRBJ2-6, with no clear D. The CDR3 loop spans 17 amino acids. Germline CDR1 reads SGHTA; CDR2 reads FQGNSA. Deletions cut 0 bases from V and 0 bases from J, with 9 bases between. The CDR3 DNA reads as TGTGCCAGCAGCTTAGCTATTCCGGTCTCTGGGGCCAACGTCCTGACTTTC. This sequence encodes CASSLAIPVSGANVLTF. Full variable domain (remainder filled in from reference TRBV7-2 and TRBJ2-6): GAGVSQSPSNKVTEKGKDVELRCDPISGHTALYWYRQSLGQGLEFLIYFQGNSAPDKSGLPSDRFSAERTGGSVSTLTIQRTQQEDSAVYLCASSLAIPVSGANVLTFGAGSRLTVL.

The genes are TRBV5-1 and TRBJ2-5, with 8 nucleotides matching TRBD2. The CDR3 loop spans 15 amino acids. Germline CDR1 reads SGHRS; CDR2 reads YFSETQ. Trimming at V came to 4 bases and at J to 5 bases, leaving 10 bases not matched to a gene. CDR3 sequence (DNA): TGCGCCAGCAGCATATCCGGGGGGGCCCCGGAGACCCAGTACTTC. It codes for CASSISGGAPETQYF. Together with reference TRBV5-1 and TRBJ2-5, the CDR3 gives the full variable domain: KAGVTQTPRYLIKTRGQQVTLSCSPISGHRSVSWYQQTPGQGLQFLFEYFSETQRNKGNFPGRFSGRQFSNSRSEMNVSTLELGDSALYLCASSISGGAPETQYFGPGTRLLVL.

V usage is TRBV27 and J usage is TRBJ1-6; D is uncertain. V was cut by 10 bases and J by 0 bases, with 13 bases left in between. Germline V CDR1 and CDR2: MNHEY, SMNVEV (reference sequence). The CDR3 loop spans 15 amino acids. CDR3 sequence: CATGGISSYNSPLHF. As DNA, the CDR3 is TGTGCCACAGGAGGGATAAGCTCCTATAATTCACCCCTCCACTTT.

The rearrangement uses TRBV10-2 and TRBJ2-7; no clear D. Trimming left V 3 bases short and J 2 bases short, with 8 bases between. CDR1 is WSHSY, CDR2 SAAADI, per germline. CDR3 size: 13 residues. CDR3 protein: CASSEGLAYEQYF. CDR3 sequence (DNA): TGCGCCAGCAGTGAAGGCCTAGCCTACGAGCAGTACTTC.

The chain joins TRBV20-1 to TRBJ2-7; D may be TRBD2 (6 bases). The CDR3 is 14 residues long. Germline lookup yields CDR1 DFQATT and CDR2 SNEGSKA (reference sequence). V lost 3 bases to trimming and J lost 0 bases, with 12 bases between them. In DNA form, the CDR3 reads TGCAGTGCTAGTTCGTACGGGAGCTCCTACGAGCAGTACTTC. The encoded protein is CSASSYGSSYEQYF.

J is TRBJ2-1 and V is TRBV5-1; unclear D gene. Germline V gives CDR1 SGHRS, CDR2 YFSETQ. Trimming pared 0 bases from V and 0 bases from J, leaving 10 bases between. The CDR3 totals 16 residues. The CDR3 coding sequence is TGCGCCAGCAGCTTGGGACTTCGGAGCTCCTACAATGAGCAGTTCTTC. It codes for CASSLGLRSSYNEQFF.

The V call is TRBV5-1, the J call TRBJ1-4, with D unresolved. Germline assignment: CDR1 SGHRS and CDR2 YFSETQ. The ends were cut back, 1 base at V and 5 bases at J, with 12 bases in the middle. The CDR3 loop spans 15 amino acids. CDR3 sequence (DNA): TGCGCCAGCAGCTTGATTCGGGGTGGGAATGAAAAACTGTTTTTT. Translating it yields CASSLIRGGNEKLFF.

The J gene is TRBJ2-1, the V gene TRBV7-2, with TRBD2 matching 12 bases. V was clipped by 3 bases and J by 5 bases; unmatched bases: 2. Germline V CDR1 and CDR2: SGHTA, FQGNSA. This CDR3 has 15 amino acids. The CDR3: CASSLTSGRHNEQFF. CDR3 coding DNA: TGTGCCAGCAGCTTGACTAGCGGGAGACACAATGAGCAGTTCTTC.

This rearrangement joins TRBV19 to TRBJ2-6; no reliable D call. The CDR3 is 14 residues long. Germline V gene data show CDR1 as LNHDA and CDR2 as SQIVND (reference sequence). Trimming removed 7 bases at V and 2 bases at J, with 9 bases between. In DNA, the CDR3 is TGTGCCAGTAACGAGAGAACTGGGGCCAACGTCCTGACTTTC. It is translated as CASNERTGANVLTF. Full variable domain (rest looked up from reference TRBV19 and TRBJ2-6): DGGITQSPKYLFRKEGQNVTLSCEQNLNHDAMYWYRQDPGQGLRLIYYSQIVNDFQKGDIAEGYSVSREKKESFPLTVTSAQKNPTAFYLCASNERTGANVLTFGAGSRLTVL.

The rearrangement joins TRBV29-1 to TRBJ2-3; 10 bases align to TRBD2. CDR1 is SQVTM, CDR2 ANQGSEA, per germline. The CDR3 is 16 residues long. The V gene end was trimmed by 6 bases and the J gene end by 3 bases; junction bases not matched to a gene: 12. Here the CDR3 reads CSVPMSQRGGTDTQYF. CDR3 bases: TGCAGCGTGCCGATGTCCCAGCGGGGGGGAACAGATACGCAGTATTTT.

The CDR3 nucleotides are TGTGCCAGCAGAGACCGCGCGACAAGTAGTAATTCACCCCTCCACTTT. Translated: CASRDRATSSNSPLHF. This chain uses TRBV5-4 with TRBJ1-6; D not certain. The germline gives CDR1 SGHNT, CDR2 YYREEE (reference sequence). Trimming cost V 5 bases and J 6 bases, with 18 bases left between them. The CDR3 totals 16 residues.

CDR3 sequence reads: CASSLWAGAKNIQYF. The DNA of the CDR3 is TGTGCCAGCAGCTTATGGGCGGGGGCCAAAAACATTCAGTACTTC. V gene TRBV7-2 combines with J gene TRBJ2-4, with D tentatively TRBD2 (6 bases). The germline CDR1 and CDR2 sequences are SGHTA and FQGNSA. With 2 bases removed from V and 1 base from J, the gap between germline ends came to 9 bases. This CDR3 has 15 residues.

The chain carries TRBV2 and TRBJ2-7; a weak D match, TRBD1 (6 bases). The germline V gene has CDR1 SNHLY and CDR2 FYNNEI. V dropped 1 base and J dropped 4 bases, with 23 bases sitting between them. The CDR3 extends over 18 amino acids. CDR3 protein: CASSEGIFVSGTTYEQYF. The CDR3 bases are TGTGCCAGCAGTGAAGGGATTTTTGTTTCCGGGACAACGTACGAGCAGTACTTC.

The rearrangement links TRBV5-1 to TRBJ1-2, with 8 positions matching TRBD1. V shed 5 bases and J 7 bases; nucleotides not matched to a gene: 16. The CDR3 runs to 16 residues. Per the germline V gene, CDR1 is SGHRS and CDR2 is YFSETQ. In nucleotides, the CDR3 is TGCGCCAGCAGTTACAAACCGGGACAGGAATTGAGTGGCTACACCTTC. Translated, it gives CASSYKPGQELSGYTF.